The 28 T cell receptor beta chains reported below all come from one sample, sequenced in a study of T-cell memory formation after mild COVID-19. TCRdb reanalysed the 5' RACE reads using MiXCR and keeps one entry per CDR3 protein. The sample includes 550,000 to 700,000 distinct CDR3 sequences, approximately 19% of them seen just once. Sample: PBMCs or a T cell subset sorted from them (not recorded which). The receptors stem from an adult woman who had mild COVID-19 (a few samples of this study predate the infection). Cell type and time point are not known.

The rearrangement links TRBV19 to TRBJ2-7; 7 bases fit TRBD2. Germline V CDR1 and CDR2: LNHDA, SQIVND (reference sequence). The CDR3 runs 15 residues. The trim removed 1 base at V and 3 bases at J, leaving 6 bases unmatched. CDR3 sequence reads: CASSIVTGGFYEQYF. The CDR3 DNA is TGTGCCAGTAGTATAGTGACCGGGGGGTTCTACGAGCAGTACTTC.

The chain has TRBV20-1 and TRBJ2-1, with 9 positions matching TRBD1. CDR1 DFQATT and CDR2 SNEGSKA come from the germline V gene (reference sequence). This CDR3 spans 15 amino acids. The junction had 12 bases not matched to a gene; V was cut back by 5 bases and J by 7 bases. CDR3 bases: TGCAGTGCTCTTTCCGGGACAGGGCGCCTAAATGAGCAGTTCTTC. Its protein is CSALSGTGRLNEQFF.

The V gene is TRBV6-5, the J gene TRBJ1-1; D is unclear. The germline V and J ends were trimmed by 5 bases and 4 bases, with 14 bases remaining between them. The CDR3 consists of 14 residues. Germline lookup yields CDR1 MNHEY and CDR2 SVGAGI. This CDR3 reads CASSPPARATEAFF. In DNA form, the CDR3 reads TGTGCCAGCAGTCCCCCCGCCCGGGCCACTGAAGCTTTCTTT.

The genes are TRBV4-1 and TRBJ1-5; TRBD1 matches at 7 bases. Trimming cost V 0 bases and J 1 base; bases outside gene matches: 3. CDR3 length: 16 residues. Per the germline V gene, CDR1 is MGHRA and CDR2 is YSYEKL. The CDR3 coding sequence is TGCGCCAGCAGCCAAGAGGGGACAGCGAGCAATCAGCCCCAGCATTTT. Translating it yields CASSQEGTASNQPQHF.

The chain uses TRBV19 and TRBJ2-1; 9 positions match TRBD1. The CDR3 contains 14 residues. Germline V gives CDR1 LNHDA, CDR2 SQIVND (reference sequence). V was pared by 7 bases and J by 4 bases, with 5 bases of the junction left unmatched. In nucleotides, the CDR3 is TGTGCCAGTATGATTGACAGGGGGTACAATGAGCAGTTCTTC. This sequence encodes CASMIDRGYNEQFF.

This clonotype was recorded many times. The rearrangement links TRBV7-9 to TRBJ2-2; perhaps TRBD2 as D (6 bases). This CDR3 region has 14 residues. Germline CDR1 and CDR2: SEHNR and FQNEAQ (reference sequence). V was shortened by 6 bases and J by 3 bases, with 11 bases between the two germline ends. The CDR3 here is CASSWDFDTGELFF. The CDR3 DNA follows: TGTGCCAGCAGTTGGGACTTTGACACCGGGGAGCTGTTTTTT.

This clonotype was observed a handful of times. The chain uses TRBV7-2 and TRBJ1-1, with D uncertain. Germline assignment: CDR1 SGHTA and CDR2 FQGNSA. V lost 1 base, J lost 1 base, and 7 bases lay in between. The CDR3 has 14 amino acids. CDR3 sequence (DNA): TGTGCCAGCAGCTTAGGACCCCCGAACACTGAAGCTTTCTTT. It specifies CASSLGPPNTEAFF. Using reference TRBV7-2 and TRBJ1-1 for the parts outside the CDR3, the full variable domain is GAGVSQSPSNKVTEKGKDVELRCDPISGHTALYWYRQSLGQGLEFLIYFQGNSAPDKSGLPSDRFSAERTGGSVSTLTIQRTQQEDSAVYLCASSLGPPNTEAFFGQGTRLTVV.

This clonotype showed up just a few times. J is TRBJ2-3 and V is TRBV7-6; weak D call: TRBD2 (5 bases). CDR3 length: 16 residues. V was shortened by 1 base and J by 0 bases, with 11 bases between the two germline ends. Germline CDR1 reads SGHVS; CDR2 reads FNYEAQ. This CDR3 reads CASSLGEGTSTDTQYF. DNA for the CDR3: TGTGCCAGCAGCTTAGGAGAGGGAACAAGCACAGATACGCAGTATTTT. The full variable domain, with the rest looked up from reference TRBV7-6 and TRBJ2-3, is GAGVSQSPRYKVTKRGQDVALRCDPISGHVSLYWYRQALGQGPEFLTYFNYEAQQDKSGLPNDRFSAERPEGSISTLTIQRTEQRDSAMYRCASSLGEGTSTDTQYFGPGTRLTVL.

This clonotype was observed a handful of times. The V call is TRBV10-3, the J call TRBJ2-3; 7 nucleotides match TRBD1. CDR1 is ENHRY and CDR2 is SYGVKD in the germline V gene. This CDR3 is built from 16 residues. Trimming removed 3 bases from V and 1 base from J; junction bases left unmatched: 7. The CDR3 DNA follows: TGTGCCATCAGTGACAGACAGGGTTTTGGCACAGATACGCAGTATTTT. This sequence encodes CAISDRQGFGTDTQYF.

This chain links TRBV7-3 with TRBJ2-1; 8 positions agree with TRBD2. Germline CDR1 reads SGHTA; CDR2 reads FQGTGA. The CDR3 runs to 18 residues. J was trimmed by 6 bases and V by 5 bases; bases with no gene match: 18. CDR3 sequence: CASSLKTAPGLEGNEQFF. The CDR3 DNA is TGTGCCAGCAGCCTAAAAACAGCGCCGGGACTAGAAGGCAATGAGCAGTTCTTC.

V usage is TRBV7-6 and J usage is TRBJ2-5, with TRBD1 matching 9 bases. The CDR3 consists of 18 residues. Germline trimming cut 1 base from V and 2 bases from J; bases unmatched to any gene: 11. Per germline, CDR1 SGHVS and CDR2 FNYEAQ. DNA of the CDR3: TGTGCCAGCAGCTTAGATTGGAGCGGGACAGGGAGACAAGAGACCCAGTACTTC. Translated: CASSLDWSGTGRQETQYF.

This clonotype has a handful of counts. The chain couples TRBV4-2 to TRBJ2-3; D may be TRBD2 (6 bases). V was pared by 0 bases and J by 2 bases, with 12 bases between. The CDR3 has 16 residues. CDR1 and CDR2 from the germline V gene are LGHNA and YNFKEQ. The chain's CDR3 is CASSQDFSGSTDTQYF. CDR3 sequence (DNA): TGTGCCAGCAGCCAAGATTTTAGCGGATCCACAGATACGCAGTATTTT.

This chain uses TRBV10-3 with TRBJ2-5; tentative D call: TRBD2 (6 bases). The CDR3 extends over 13 amino acids. V was cut by 1 base and J by 5 bases, with 8 bases left in between. The germline V gene has CDR1 ENHRY and CDR2 SYGVKD. The CDR3 reads CAISELEGETQYF. The CDR3 DNA sequence: TGTGCCATCAGTGAGTTGGAGGGGGAGACCCAGTACTTC.

In this sample, this clonotype turned up a few times. This chain joins TRBV4-1 and TRBJ2-3; 13 bases map to TRBD2. The CDR3 covers 17 residues. In germline, CDR1 is MGHRA, CDR2 YSYEKL. V shed 0 bases, J shed 4 bases, and the junction held 4 bases outside the gene matches. CDR3 DNA: TGCGCCAGCAGCCAAGATGGACTAGCGGGGGTCGCAGATACGCAGTATTTT. Translating it yields CASSQDGLAGVADTQYF.

This clonotype appeared a few times. The rearrangement uses TRBV9 and TRBJ2-3; D uncertain. The CDR3 is 14 residues long. Germline CDR1 and CDR2: SGDLS and YYNGEE. V dropped 3 bases and J dropped 2 bases, with 10 bases sitting between them. CDR3 sequence (DNA): TGTGCCAGCAGCGCAGACCTCACCACAGATACGCAGTATTTT. This codes for CASSADLTTDTQYF.

In this sample, this clonotype turned up a few times. The chain recombines TRBV25-1 with TRBJ2-7, with 11 positions matching TRBD1. The CDR3 length is 15 residues. Germline CDR1 MGHDK, CDR2 SYGVNS. V dropped 2 bases and J dropped 3; count of bases not matched to a gene: 3. The CDR3 nucleotides are TGTGCCAGCAGTGAACCCGGGACAGGGGGCTACGAGCAGTACTTC. The encoded protein is CASSEPGTGGYEQYF.

The CDR3 protein is CASSIAGKSAYEQYF. CDR3 DNA: TGTGCCAGTAGTATTGCAGGGAAGTCGGCCTACGAGCAGTACTTC. This chain connects TRBV19 to TRBJ2-7; TRBD1 might be the D (5 bases). Germline lookup yields CDR1 LNHDA and CDR2 SQIVND (reference sequence). The CDR3 length is 15 residues. The V end lost 3 bases, the J end lost 2 bases, and 14 bases lay between the germline ends.

This clonotype appeared a few times. The chain combines TRBV4-3 with TRBJ2-1; 12 positions match TRBD2. The trim removed 2 bases at V and 2 bases at J, leaving 4 bases unmatched. Germline CDR1 and CDR2: LGHNA and YSLEER. This CDR3 comprises 17 residues. CDR3 amino acids: CASSQQLAGGPYNEQFF. CDR3 DNA sequence: TGCGCCAGCAGCCAACAACTAGCGGGAGGCCCCTACAATGAGCAGTTCTTC.

The chain links TRBV2 to TRBJ2-7; 8 positions match TRBD1. With 6 bases clipped from V and 5 bases from J, the junction kept 12 bases outside the gene matches. CDR3 length equals 15 residues. Germline loops: CDR1 SNHLY, CDR2 FYNNEI. The CDR3 sequence: CASRSTGALIHEQYF. The CDR3 DNA reads TGTGCCAGCAGATCGACAGGGGCGCTAATCCACGAGCAGTACTTC. The entire variable domain, with the rest obtained from reference TRBV2 and TRBJ2-7, is as follows: EPEVTQTPSHQVTQMGQEVILRCVPISNHLYFYWYRQILGQKVEFLVSFYNNEISEKSEIFDDQFSVERPDGSNFTLKIRSTKLEDSAMYFCASRSTGALIHEQYFGPGTRLTVT.

Here the CDR3 DNA reads TGCGCCAGCAGCAATACAGGGGAGGAGACCCAGTACTTC. Amino acids: CASSNTGEETQYF. The J gene is TRBJ2-5, the V gene TRBV4-1; TRBD1 aligns across 7 bases. CDR1 and CDR2 (germline): MGHRA, YSYEKL. J gave up 5 bases and V 5 bases, and 5 bases lay outside the gene matches. The CDR3 covers 13 residues.

The V call is TRBV24-1, the J call TRBJ2-2; the match to TRBD1 covers 7 bases. Germline V gene lookup returns CDR1 KGHDR and CDR2 SFDVKD. CDR3 length: 17 amino acids. The junction had 14 bases not matched to a gene; V was cut back by 3 bases and J by 8 bases. The CDR3 protein is CATSDPRTGQQPGELFF. In DNA form, the CDR3 reads TGTGCCACCAGTGATCCCCGGACAGGTCAACAACCGGGGGAGCTGTTTTTT.

The gene calls are TRBV6-6 and TRBJ2-7; 9 nucleotides align to TRBD1. This CDR3 is 15 amino acids long. V gave up 7 bases and J gave up 4 bases; unmatched junction bases: 11. In germline, CDR1 is MNHNY, CDR2 SVGAGI (reference sequence). The CDR3 sequence: CASTQWTGANYEQYF. The CDR3 DNA sequence: TGTGCCAGCACCCAATGGACAGGGGCGAATTACGAGCAGTACTTC.

This clonotype was detected only a few times. V and J are TRBV2 and TRBJ2-1; weak D call: TRBD2 (6 bases). This CDR3 has 18 residues. Per germline, CDR1 SNHLY and CDR2 FYNNEI. Deletions cut 3 bases from V and 4 bases from J, with 22 bases between. CDR3 region: CASSDGSGLAMGYNEQFF. The DNA for the CDR3 is TGTGCCAGCAGTGATGGGTCGGGACTCGCCATGGGGTACAATGAGCAGTTCTTC.

Only a few counts were recorded for this clonotype. This sequence joins TRBV7-3 and TRBJ2-1; D gene uncertain. V shed 3 bases and J shed 6 bases, with 9 bases lying between them. CDR1 and CDR2 from the germline V gene are SGHTA and FQGTGA. The CDR3 has 13 residues. The DNA for the CDR3 is TGTGCCAGCAGCTTGGGTGCCGGCAATGAGCAGTTCTTC. Residues: CASSLGAGNEQFF. The whole variable domain, filled in from reference TRBV7-3 and TRBJ2-1, reads GAGVSQTPSNKVTEKGKYVELRCDPISGHTALYWYRQSLGQGPEFLIYFQGTGAADDSGLPNDRFFAVRPEGSVSTLKIQRTERGDSAVYLCASSLGAGNEQFFGPGTRLTVL.

This clonotype was detected many times. The genes are TRBV7-9 and TRBJ2-5, with D perhaps TRBD2 (6 bases). V was shortened by 6 bases and J by 2 bases, with 16 bases between the two germline ends. CDR3 length: 15 amino acids. Germline loops: CDR1 SEHNR, CDR2 FQNEAQ (reference sequence). The CDR3 coding sequence is TGTGCCAGCAGTCACGAGGGCGGGGCTCAAGAGACCCAGTACTTC. Residues: CASSHEGGAQETQYF.

The chain recombines TRBV9 with TRBJ1-1, with D uncertain. The CDR3 consists of 14 residues. V gave up 0 bases and J gave up 1 base, with 7 bases separating them. The germline V gene encodes CDR1 SGDLS and CDR2 YYNGEE. The CDR3 DNA is TGTGCCAGCAGCGTAGTCGGGCAGAACACTGAAGCTTTCTTT. Its protein product is CASSVVGQNTEAFF.

The chain employs TRBV20-1 and TRBJ1-1; D possibly corresponds to TRBD1 (5 bases). The CDR3 length is 14 residues. CDR1 DFQATT and CDR2 SNEGSKA come from the germline V gene (reference sequence). V dropped 1 base and J dropped 3 bases, with 12 bases sitting between them. The CDR3 loop reads CSARGLPGHTEAFF. The CDR3 DNA is TGCAGTGCTAGAGGCCTACCAGGGCACACTGAAGCTTTCTTT.

This chain joins TRBV27 and TRBJ1-1, with 9 bases fitting TRBD1. J gave up 4 bases and V 6 bases, and 9 bases lay outside the gene matches. CDR3 length: 15 residues. CDR1 is MNHEY, CDR2 SMNVEV, per germline (reference sequence). CDR3 loop: CASSLQGAVPTEAFF. In DNA, the CDR3 is TGTGCCAGCAGCTTACAGGGGGCTGTTCCCACTGAAGCTTTCTTT.